One sample yielded the 20 T cell receptor beta chains listed below, sequenced in a study of T cell responses to AZD1222 COVID-19 vaccine. The table came from immunoSEQ multiplex PCR; TCRdb's copy has only in-frame clones and leaves some out. The repertoire includes roughly 70,000 clones, approximately 81% of them detected once, and roughly 22% sits in the top ten. The sequenced sample was peripheral blood, obtained on day 0 of AZD1222 vaccination. These receptors all stem from an adult in good health.

This chain links TRBV12-3 or TRBV12-4 with TRBJ1-2; D call uncertain. V lost 2 bases and J lost 8, with 9 bases in between. This CDR3 is built from 12 residues. The CDR3 loop reads CASSLIGMGYTF. CDR3 DNA: TGTGCCAGCAGTTTAATAGGGATGGGCTACACCTTC.

The chain uses TRBV6-6 and TRBJ1-1; unclear D gene. The CDR3 loop spans 14 amino acids. Per the germline V gene, CDR1 is MNHNY and CDR2 is SVGAGI (reference sequence). V was trimmed by 4 bases and J by 5 bases, leaving 14 bases between them. CDR3 loop: CASSSKVFGTEAFF. The CDR3 DNA reads TGTGCCAGCAGTTCTAAGGTCTTTGGGACTGAAGCTTTCTTT.

This clone was observed a single time. The J gene is TRBJ2-1, the V gene TRBV2, with TRBD1 matching 7 bases. The ends lost 4 bases at V and 6 bases at J; junction bases unmatched: 6. Germline CDR1 reads SNHLY; CDR2 reads FYNNEI. The CDR3 totals 14 residues. CDR3 DNA: TGTGCCAGCAGTGGACAGGGAATAGGCAATGAGCAGTTCTTC. It codes for CASSGQGIGNEQFF.

The rearrangement joins TRBV5-1 to TRBJ2-5, with 7 bases identical to TRBD2. Germline CDR1 reads SGHRS; CDR2 reads YFSETQ. The CDR3 has 14 residues. V dropped 3 bases and J dropped 7; count of bases not matched to a gene: 9. The CDR3 region is CASSSDPSGGTQYF. The CDR3 DNA reads TGCGCCAGCAGCTCAGACCCTTCGGGGGGGACCCAGTACTTC.

The J gene is TRBJ1-1, the V gene TRBV29-1; the D gene is possibly TRBD1 (6 bases). V shed 6 bases and J shed 10 bases, with 27 bases lying between them. Germline V gene sequence: CDR1 SQVTM, CDR2 ANQGSEA. CDR3 size: 15 residues. DNA for the CDR3: TGCAGCGTGGTCCCCTCGGGGGGGCCAAGAGGGGGAGCTTTCTTT. This codes for CSVVPSGGPRGGAFF.

V gene TRBV9 combines with J gene TRBJ2-3; perhaps TRBD2 as D (5 bases). Germline assignment: CDR1 SGDLS and CDR2 YYNGEE. The length of the CDR3 is 14 residues. V lost 0 bases to trimming and J lost 6 bases, with 11 bases between them. CDR3 in amino acids: CASSVAGSRDTQYF. CDR3 coding DNA: TGTGCCAGCAGCGTAGCGGGGTCAAGGGATACGCAGTATTTT.

The chain couples TRBV5-4 to TRBJ1-6; D unclear. The CDR3 runs to 15 residues. Trimming took 4 bases from V and 10 from J, leaving 18 bases between them. Germline V CDR1 and CDR2: SGHNT, YYREEE (reference sequence). The CDR3 region is CASSPPGRVGSPLHF. The CDR3 coding sequence is TGTGCCAGCAGCCCGCCGGGGAGGGTCGGGTCACCCCTCCACTTT.

The chain links TRBV6-5 to TRBJ1-5; 7 nucleotides line up with TRBD1. V shed 4 bases and J 6 bases; nucleotides not matched to a gene: 9. The CDR3 runs 15 residues. From germline, CDR1 is MNHEY and CDR2 SVGAGI. CDR3 nucleotides: TGTGCCAGCAGTTTTACGACAGGGTCCGGTCAGCCCCAGCATTTT. Translation: CASSFTTGSGQPQHF.

The gene calls are TRBV5-5 and TRBJ1-5, with unresolved D. The V gene lost 4 bases and the J gene lost 7 bases, with 27 bases spanning the gap. There are 18 residues in the CDR3. Germline-derived CDR1 and CDR2 are SGHKS and YYEKEE (reference sequence). CDR3 coding DNA: TGTGCCAGCAGCCCTTTCCCGAGGCGGCAGAACGATATACAGCCCCAGCATTTT. Protein sequence: CASSPFPRRQNDIQPQHF. Combining the CDR3 with reference TRBV5-5 and TRBJ1-5 gives the whole variable domain DAGVTQSPTHLIKTRGQQVTLRCSPISGHKSVSWYQQVLGQGPQFIFQYYEKEERGRGNFPDRFSARQFPNYSSELNVNALLLGDSALYLCASSPFPRRQNDIQPQHFGDGTRLSIL.

This sequence joins TRBV4-2 and TRBJ2-4; the match to TRBD2 covers 10 bases. Germline V gives CDR1 LGHNA, CDR2 YNFKEQ. The V segment lost 4 bases and the J segment 5 bases; nucleotides outside the gene matches: 8. The CDR3 loop spans 16 amino acids. CDR3 sequence reads: CASSPGLAGVQNIQYF. For the CDR3, the DNA is TGTGCCAGCAGCCCCGGGCTAGCGGGAGTGCAAAACATTCAGTACTTC.

The rearrangement joins TRBV6-5 to TRBJ2-7; D not resolved. CDR3 length: 15 amino acids. V shed 6 bases and J shed 0 bases, with 15 bases lying between them. Germline V gene data show CDR1 as MNHEY and CDR2 as SVGAGI. CDR3 region: CASSQFYDSSYEQYF. The CDR3 bases are TGTGCCAGCAGCCAGTTTTACGATAGCTCCTACGAGCAGTACTTC.

This clone appeared a single time. This chain uses TRBV7-9 with TRBJ1-1, with a tentative D call TRBD1 (5 bases). From germline, CDR1 is SEHNR and CDR2 FQNEAQ (reference sequence). This CDR3 has 15 amino acids. V was shortened by 5 bases and J by 1 base, with 14 bases between the two germline ends. The chain's CDR3 is CASSVRGGENTEAFF. The CDR3 DNA reads TGTGCCAGCAGCGTCCGCGGGGGGGAGAACACTGAAGCTTTCTTT.

The chain employs TRBV6-5 and TRBJ1-2; D ambiguous. This CDR3 spans 15 amino acids. CDR1 MNHEY and CDR2 SVGAGI come from the germline V gene. V was shortened by 10 bases and J by 4 bases, with 22 bases between the two germline ends. The CDR3 coding sequence is TGTGCCACCATCAACGCCGGAGGAAGTGGCTATGGCTACACCTTC. As protein: CATINAGGSGYGYTF.

This chain joins TRBV7-2 and TRBJ1-5; D might be TRBD1 (5 bases). The germline CDR1 and CDR2 sequences are SGHTA and FQGNSA. V lost 5 bases, J lost 6 bases, and 11 bases lay in between. The CDR3 loop spans 13 amino acids. CDR3 nucleotides: TGTGCCAGCAGCCGGGACTCTCTTCAGCCCCAGCATTTT. Translated, it gives CASSRDSLQPQHF.

The chain recombines TRBV11-2 with TRBJ2-3, with 7 positions matching TRBD2. The trim removed 3 bases at V and 1 base at J, leaving 4 bases unmatched. This CDR3 has 15 amino acids. Germline V CDR1 and CDR2: SGHAT, FQNNGV. CDR3: CASSFLAVRTDTQYF. The CDR3 DNA reads as TGTGCCAGCAGCTTTCTAGCGGTCCGCACAGATACGCAGTATTTT.

In its sample, this clone was seen a few times. The chain is built from TRBV6-5 and TRBJ1-4; tentatively, D is TRBD1 (5 bases). Germline V gene data show CDR1 as MNHEY and CDR2 as SVGAGI. This CDR3 region has 15 residues. Between the trimmed V and J ends, which lost 0 bases and 9 bases, there was a span of 14 bases. CDR3 in amino acids: CASSYSGGIEKKLFF. The CDR3 nucleotides are TGTGCCAGCAGTTACTCGGGGGGGATAGAGAAAAAACTGTTTTTT.

This sequence joins TRBV5-1 and TRBJ2-7, with 10 nucleotides matching TRBD1. Unmatched junction bases numbered 3, after V lost 0 bases and J lost 6 bases. The CDR3 runs 14 residues. CDR1 is SGHRS, CDR2 YFSETQ, per germline. CDR3 protein: CASSLGTGGLEQYF. The CDR3 coding sequence is TGCGCCAGCAGCTTGGGGACAGGGGGGCTCGAGCAGTACTTC.

The chain employs TRBV4-2 and TRBJ2-7; D remains unclear. This CDR3 contains 13 residues. V lost 1 base and J 3 bases, leaving 7 bases between the germline ends. From germline, CDR1 is LGHNA and CDR2 YNFKEQ. The CDR3, as DNA: TGTGCCAGCAGCCAAGGATGGAACTACGAGCAGTACTTC. It codes for CASSQGWNYEQYF.

This clone was counted a single time. The rearrangement joins TRBV10-3 to TRBJ2-6; unclear D gene. Germline V gene lookup returns CDR1 ENHRY and CDR2 SYGVKD. The CDR3 is made up of 15 amino acids. Trimming removed 5 bases from V and 4 bases from J, with 12 bases in between. The CDR3 protein is CAISSHGWGANVLTF. In nucleotides, the CDR3 is TGTGCCATCAGTTCCCACGGTTGGGGGGCCAACGTCCTGACTTTC.

This clone was seen a handful of times. The chain carries TRBV6-5 and TRBJ2-1; TRBD2 might be the D (6 bases). The germline V gene has CDR1 MNHEY and CDR2 SVGAGI. V shed 8 bases and J shed 8 bases, with 16 bases lying between them. There are 13 residues in the CDR3. This chain's CDR3 is CASASTRGDEQFF. The CDR3, as DNA: TGTGCCAGCGCGTCGACCCGCGGGGATGAGCAGTTCTTC.